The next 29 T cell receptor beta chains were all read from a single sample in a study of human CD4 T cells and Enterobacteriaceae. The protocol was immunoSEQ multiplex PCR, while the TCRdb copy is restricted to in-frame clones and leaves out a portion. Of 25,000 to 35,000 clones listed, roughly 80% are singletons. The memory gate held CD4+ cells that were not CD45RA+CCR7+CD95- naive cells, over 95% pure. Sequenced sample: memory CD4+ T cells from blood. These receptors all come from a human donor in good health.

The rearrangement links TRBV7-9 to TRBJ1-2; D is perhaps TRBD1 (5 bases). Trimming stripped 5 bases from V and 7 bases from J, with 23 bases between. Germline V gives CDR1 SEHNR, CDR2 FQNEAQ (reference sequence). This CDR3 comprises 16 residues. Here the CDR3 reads CASSTSKGGGIRGYTF. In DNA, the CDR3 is TGTGCCAGCAGCACCAGTAAGGGCGGGGGAATACGTGGCTACACCTTC.

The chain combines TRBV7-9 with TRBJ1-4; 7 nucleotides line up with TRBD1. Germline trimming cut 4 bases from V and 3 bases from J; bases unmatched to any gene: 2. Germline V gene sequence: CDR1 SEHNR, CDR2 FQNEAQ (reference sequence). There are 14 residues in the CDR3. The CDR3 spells CASSSGQSNEKLFF. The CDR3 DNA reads TGTGCCAGCAGCTCGGGACAGTCTAATGAAAAACTGTTTTTT.

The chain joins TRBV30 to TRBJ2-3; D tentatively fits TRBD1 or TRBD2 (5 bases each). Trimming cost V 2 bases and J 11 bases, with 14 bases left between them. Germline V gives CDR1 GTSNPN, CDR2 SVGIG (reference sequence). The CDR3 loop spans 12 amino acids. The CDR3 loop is CAWSMGGGVQYF. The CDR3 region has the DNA TGTGCCTGGAGTATGGGTGGGGGAGTGCAGTATTTT.

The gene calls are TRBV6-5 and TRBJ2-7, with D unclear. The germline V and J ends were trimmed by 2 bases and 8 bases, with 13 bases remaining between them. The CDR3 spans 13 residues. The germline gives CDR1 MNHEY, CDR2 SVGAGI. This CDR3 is CASSYADLNQQYF. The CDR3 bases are TGTGCCAGCAGTTACGCGGATCTTAATCAGCAGTACTTC.

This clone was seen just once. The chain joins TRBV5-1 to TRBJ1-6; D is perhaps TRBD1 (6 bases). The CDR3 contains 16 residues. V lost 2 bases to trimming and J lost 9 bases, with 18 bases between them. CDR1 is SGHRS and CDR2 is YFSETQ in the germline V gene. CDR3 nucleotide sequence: TGCGCCAGCAGCTTTGGAGATGGCAGGGGCGGTTCACCCCTCCACTTT. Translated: CASSFGDGRGGSPLHF.

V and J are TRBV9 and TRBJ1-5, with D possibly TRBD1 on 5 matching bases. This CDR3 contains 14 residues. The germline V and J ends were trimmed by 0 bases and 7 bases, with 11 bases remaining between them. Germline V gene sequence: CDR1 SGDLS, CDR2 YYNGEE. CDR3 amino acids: CASSVGTTGQPQHF. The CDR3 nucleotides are TGTGCCAGCAGCGTAGGGACAACGGGGCAGCCCCAGCATTTT.

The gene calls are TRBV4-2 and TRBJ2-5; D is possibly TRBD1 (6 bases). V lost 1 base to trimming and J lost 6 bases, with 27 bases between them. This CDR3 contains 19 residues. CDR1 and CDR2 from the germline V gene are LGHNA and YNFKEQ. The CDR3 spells CASSQAGSIQGWDVQTQYF. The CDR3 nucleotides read TGTGCCAGCAGCCAAGCGGGTAGTATACAGGGTTGGGACGTGCAGACCCAGTACTTC.

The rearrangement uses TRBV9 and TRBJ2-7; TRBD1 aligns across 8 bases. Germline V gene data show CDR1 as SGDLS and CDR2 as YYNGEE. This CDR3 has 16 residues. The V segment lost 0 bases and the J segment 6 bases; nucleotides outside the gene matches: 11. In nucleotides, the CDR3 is TGTGCCAGCAGCGTAGCTGGAACAGGGGGTTTGGGCGAGCAGTACTTC. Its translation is CASSVAGTGGLGEQYF.

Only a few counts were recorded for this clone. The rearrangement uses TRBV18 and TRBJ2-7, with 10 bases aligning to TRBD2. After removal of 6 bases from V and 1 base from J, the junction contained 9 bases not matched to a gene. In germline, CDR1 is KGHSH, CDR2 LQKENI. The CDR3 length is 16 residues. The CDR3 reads CASSPLAGVTSYEQYF. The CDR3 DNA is TGTGCCAGCTCCCCTCTAGCGGGGGTTACATCCTACGAGCAGTACTTC.

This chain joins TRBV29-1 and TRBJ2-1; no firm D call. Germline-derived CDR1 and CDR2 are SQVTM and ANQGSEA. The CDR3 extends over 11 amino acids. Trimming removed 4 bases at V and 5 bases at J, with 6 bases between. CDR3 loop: CSVATNNEQFF. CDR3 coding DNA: TGCAGCGTTGCGACAAACAATGAGCAGTTCTTC.

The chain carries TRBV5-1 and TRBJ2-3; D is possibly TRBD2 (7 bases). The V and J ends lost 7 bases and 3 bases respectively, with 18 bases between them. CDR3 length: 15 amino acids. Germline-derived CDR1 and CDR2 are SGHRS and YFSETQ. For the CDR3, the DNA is TGCGCCAGCCGCCGATTCAGGGGAGGGACAGATACGCAGTATTTT. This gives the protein CASRRFRGGTDTQYF. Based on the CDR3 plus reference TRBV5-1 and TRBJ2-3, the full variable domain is KAGVTQTPRYLIKTRGQQVTLSCSPISGHRSVSWYQQTPGQGLQFLFEYFSETQRNKGNFPGRFSGRQFSNSRSEMNVSTLELGDSALYLCASRRFRGGTDTQYFGPGTRLTVL.

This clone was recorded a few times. CDR3 in amino acids: CASSKTGQQSSYNSPLHF. CDR3 DNA sequence: TGTGCCAGTAGTAAGACAGGACAGCAGAGCTCCTATAATTCACCCCTCCACTTT. This chain links TRBV19 with TRBJ1-6; TRBD1 might be the D (6 bases). V lost 4 bases and J lost 0, with 16 bases in between. The CDR3 extends over 18 amino acids. Germline CDR1 and CDR2: LNHDA and SQIVND (reference sequence). The complete variable domain, with remaining parts taken from reference TRBV19 and TRBJ1-6, reads DGGITQSPKYLFRKEGQNVTLSCEQNLNHDAMYWYRQDPGQGLRLIYYSQIVNDFQKGDIAEGYSVSREKKESFPLTVTSAQKNPTAFYLCASSKTGQQSSYNSPLHFGNGTRLTVT.

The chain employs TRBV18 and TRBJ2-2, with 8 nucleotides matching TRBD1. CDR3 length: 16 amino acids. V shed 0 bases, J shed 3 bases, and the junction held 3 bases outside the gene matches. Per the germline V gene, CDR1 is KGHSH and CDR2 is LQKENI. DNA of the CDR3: TGTGCCAGCTCACCACCGACAGGGGTGGACACCGGGGAGCTGTTTTTT. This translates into CASSPPTGVDTGELFF.

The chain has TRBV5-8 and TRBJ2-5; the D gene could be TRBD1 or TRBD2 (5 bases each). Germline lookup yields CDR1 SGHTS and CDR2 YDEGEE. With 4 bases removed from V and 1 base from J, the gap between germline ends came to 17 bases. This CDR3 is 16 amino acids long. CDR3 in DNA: TGTGCCAGCAGCCTTGGCAGTCTTGGGGGCCAAGAGACCCAGTACTTC. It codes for CASSLGSLGGQETQYF. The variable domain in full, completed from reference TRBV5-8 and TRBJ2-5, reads EAGVTQSPTHLIKTRGQQATLRCSPISGHTSVYWYQQALGLGLQFLLWYDEGEERNRGNFPPRFSGRQFPNYSSELNVNALELEDSALYLCASSLGSLGGQETQYFGPGTRLLVL.

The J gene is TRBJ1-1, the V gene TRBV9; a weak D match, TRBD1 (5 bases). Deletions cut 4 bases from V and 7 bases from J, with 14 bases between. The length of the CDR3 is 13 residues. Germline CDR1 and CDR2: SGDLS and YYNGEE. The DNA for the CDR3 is TGTGCCAGCAGCACCCGGGCAGGGAATGAAGCTTTCTTT. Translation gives CASSTRAGNEAFF.

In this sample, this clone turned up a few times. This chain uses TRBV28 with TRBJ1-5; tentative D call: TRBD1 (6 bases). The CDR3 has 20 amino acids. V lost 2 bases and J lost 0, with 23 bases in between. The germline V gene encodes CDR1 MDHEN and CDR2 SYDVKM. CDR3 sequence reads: CASSLSPVLGRGSSNQPQHF. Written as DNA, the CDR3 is TGTGCCAGCAGTTTAAGTCCGGTACTTGGGAGGGGGTCTAGCAATCAGCCCCAGCATTTT.

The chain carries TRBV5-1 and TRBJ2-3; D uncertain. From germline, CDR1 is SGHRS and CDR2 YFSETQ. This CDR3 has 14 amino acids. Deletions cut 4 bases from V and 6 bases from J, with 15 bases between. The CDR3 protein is CASSRRTMGDTQYF. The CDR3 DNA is TGCGCCAGCAGCCGCAGAACCATGGGGGATACGCAGTATTTT.

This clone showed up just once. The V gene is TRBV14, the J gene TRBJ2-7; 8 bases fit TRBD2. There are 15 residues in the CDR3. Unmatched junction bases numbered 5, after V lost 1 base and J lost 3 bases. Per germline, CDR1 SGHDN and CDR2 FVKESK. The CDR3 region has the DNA TGTGCCAGCAGCCAAGGAGGACGGGGGGGCTACGAGCAGTACTTC. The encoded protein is CASSQGGRGGYEQYF.

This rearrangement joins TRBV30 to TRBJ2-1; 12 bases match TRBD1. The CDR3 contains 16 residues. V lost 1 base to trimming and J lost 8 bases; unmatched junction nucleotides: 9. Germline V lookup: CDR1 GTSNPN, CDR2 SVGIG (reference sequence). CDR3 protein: CAWSALRDRGLDEQFF. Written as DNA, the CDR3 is TGTGCCTGGAGTGCCCTCCGGGACAGGGGGCTAGATGAGCAGTTCTTC.

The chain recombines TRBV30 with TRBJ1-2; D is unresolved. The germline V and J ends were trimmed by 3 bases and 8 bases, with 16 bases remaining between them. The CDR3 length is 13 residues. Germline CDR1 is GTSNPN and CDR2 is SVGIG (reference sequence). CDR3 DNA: TGTGCCTGGAGCCCCGGTCGTTCGCGCGGCTACACCTTC. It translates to CAWSPGRSRGYTF.

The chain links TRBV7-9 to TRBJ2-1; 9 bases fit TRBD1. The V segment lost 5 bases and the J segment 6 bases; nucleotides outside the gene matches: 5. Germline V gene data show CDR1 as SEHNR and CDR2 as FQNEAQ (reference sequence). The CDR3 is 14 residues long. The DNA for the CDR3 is TGTGCCAGCAGCGCACAGGGGGCAAGCAATGAGCAGTTCTTC. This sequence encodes CASSAQGASNEQFF. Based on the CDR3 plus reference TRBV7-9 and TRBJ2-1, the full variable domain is DTGVSQNPRHKITKRGQNVTFRCDPISEHNRLYWYRQTLGQGPEFLTYFQNEAQLEKSRLLSDRFSAERPKGSFSTLEIQRTEQGDSAMYLCASSAQGASNEQFFGPGTRLTVL.

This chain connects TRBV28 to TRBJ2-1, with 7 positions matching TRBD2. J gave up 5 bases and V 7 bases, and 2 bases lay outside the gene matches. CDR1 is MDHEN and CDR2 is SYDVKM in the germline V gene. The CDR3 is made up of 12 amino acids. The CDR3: CASKSGDNEQFF. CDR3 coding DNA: TGTGCCAGCAAAAGCGGGGACAATGAGCAGTTCTTC.

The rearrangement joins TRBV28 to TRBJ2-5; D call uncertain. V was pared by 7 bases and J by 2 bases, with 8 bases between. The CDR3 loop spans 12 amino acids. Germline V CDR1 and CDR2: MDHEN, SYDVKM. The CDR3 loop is CASKRQQETQYF. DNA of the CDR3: TGTGCCAGCAAGAGGCAGCAAGAGACCCAGTACTTC. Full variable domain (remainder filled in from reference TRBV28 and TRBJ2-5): DVKVTQSSRYLVKRTGEKVFLECVQDMDHENMFWYRQDPGLGLRLIYFSYDVKMKEKGDIPEGYSVSREKKERFSLILESASTNQTSMYLCASKRQQETQYFGPGTRLLVL.

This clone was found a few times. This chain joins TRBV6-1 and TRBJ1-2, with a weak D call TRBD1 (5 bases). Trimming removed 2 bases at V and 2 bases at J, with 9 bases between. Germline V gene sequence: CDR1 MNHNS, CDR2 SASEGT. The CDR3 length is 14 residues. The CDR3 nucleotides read TGTGCCAGCAGTGAACTGGGACGGAACTATGGCTACACCTTC. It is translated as CASSELGRNYGYTF.

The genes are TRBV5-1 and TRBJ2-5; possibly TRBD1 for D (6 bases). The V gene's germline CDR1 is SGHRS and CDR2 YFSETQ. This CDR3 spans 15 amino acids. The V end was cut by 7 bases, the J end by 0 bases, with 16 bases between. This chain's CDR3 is CASRSTGTYQETQYF. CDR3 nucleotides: TGCGCCAGCCGATCGACAGGAACGTACCAAGAGACCCAGTACTTC.

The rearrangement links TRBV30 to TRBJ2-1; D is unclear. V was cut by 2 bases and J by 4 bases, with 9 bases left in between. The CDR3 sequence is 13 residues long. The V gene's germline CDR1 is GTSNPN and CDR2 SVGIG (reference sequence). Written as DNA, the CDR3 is TGTGCCTGGAGTTCCCGTAGGTACAATGAGCAGTTCTTC. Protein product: CAWSSRRYNEQFF.

This chain's CDR3 is CASSLGTGEGEKLFF. The CDR3 DNA reads as TGTGCCAGCAGCCTTGGGACAGGGGAGGGGGAAAAACTGTTTTTT. The chain carries TRBV4-2 and TRBJ1-4, with 10 bases aligning to TRBD1. The CDR3 extends over 15 amino acids. Germline CDR1 reads LGHNA; CDR2 reads YNFKEQ. V gave up 4 bases and J gave up 8 bases; unmatched junction bases: 7.

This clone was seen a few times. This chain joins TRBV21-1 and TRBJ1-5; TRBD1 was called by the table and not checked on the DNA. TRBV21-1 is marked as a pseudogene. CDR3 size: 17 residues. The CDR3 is CASSKSDREISNQPQHF. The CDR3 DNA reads TGTGCCAGCAGCAAATCGGACAGGGAGATTAGCAATCAGCCCCAGCATTTT.

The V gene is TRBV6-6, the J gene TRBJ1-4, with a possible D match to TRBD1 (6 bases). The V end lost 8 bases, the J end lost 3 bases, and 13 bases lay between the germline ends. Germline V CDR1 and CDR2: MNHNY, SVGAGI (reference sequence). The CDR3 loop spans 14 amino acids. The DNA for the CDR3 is TGTGCCAGCGGGCAGGGGAGGCCTAATGAAAAACTGTTTTTT. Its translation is CASGQGRPNEKLFF.